The following is a T cell receptor (beta chain) sequence with its context. Its antigen is undetermined. These data belong to a study of post-analysis software for immune sequencing data. The CDR3 consists of 15 residues. The germline gives CDR1 SGHDT, CDR2 YYEEEE. Sequencing libraries made from TCR beta cDNA carried unique molecular identifiers. Each CDR3 protein is one row after TCRdb ran MiXCR on the PCR reads. The table has about 760,000 distinct CDR3 sequences, roughly 29% seen once. General study points: Patients showed TRBV5-6, TRBV5-1 and TRBV20-1 among about five TRBV segments more frequent than in controls.

The sequencing sample was made of blood. This TCR was sampled from a girl aged 10-17 years with multiple sclerosis. The rearrangement uses TRBV5-6 and TRBJ2-5; possible D gene TRBD1, 6 bases. The J call may be incorrect, as the DNA end agrees better with TRBJ2-7. The CDR3 loop reads CASSWAGTTHYEQYF. CDR3 DNA sequence: TGTGCCAGCAGCTGGGCCGGGACAACCCACTACGAGCAGTACTTC.